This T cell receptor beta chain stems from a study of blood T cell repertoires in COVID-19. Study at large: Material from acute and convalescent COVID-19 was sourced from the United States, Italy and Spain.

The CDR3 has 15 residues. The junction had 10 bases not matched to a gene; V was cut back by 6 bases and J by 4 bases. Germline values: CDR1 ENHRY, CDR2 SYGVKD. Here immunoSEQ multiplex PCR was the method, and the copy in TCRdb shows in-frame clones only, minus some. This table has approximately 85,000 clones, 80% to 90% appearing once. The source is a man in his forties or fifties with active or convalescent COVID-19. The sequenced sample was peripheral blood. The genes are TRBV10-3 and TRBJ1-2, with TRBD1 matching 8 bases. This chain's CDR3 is CAIRTGQGQSYGYTF. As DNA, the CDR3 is TGTGCCATCAGGACCGGACAGGGACAGAGCTATGGCTACACCTTC.